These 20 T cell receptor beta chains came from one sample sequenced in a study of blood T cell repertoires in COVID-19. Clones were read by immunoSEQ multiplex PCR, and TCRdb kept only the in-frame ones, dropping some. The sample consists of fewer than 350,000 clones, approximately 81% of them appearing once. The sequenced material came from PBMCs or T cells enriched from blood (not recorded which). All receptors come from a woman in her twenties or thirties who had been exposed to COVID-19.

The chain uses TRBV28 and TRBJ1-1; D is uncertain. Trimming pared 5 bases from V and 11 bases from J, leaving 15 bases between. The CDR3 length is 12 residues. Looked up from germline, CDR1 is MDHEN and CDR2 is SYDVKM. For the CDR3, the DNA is TGTGCCAGCAGTACAACTCTAAGAGCGGCTTTCTTT. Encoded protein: CASSTTLRAAFF. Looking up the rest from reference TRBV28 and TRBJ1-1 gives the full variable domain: DVKVTQSSRYLVKRTGEKVFLECVQDMDHENMFWYRQDPGLGLRLIYFSYDVKMKEKGDIPEGYSVSREKKERFSLILESASTNQTSMYLCASSTTLRAAFFGQGTRLTVV.

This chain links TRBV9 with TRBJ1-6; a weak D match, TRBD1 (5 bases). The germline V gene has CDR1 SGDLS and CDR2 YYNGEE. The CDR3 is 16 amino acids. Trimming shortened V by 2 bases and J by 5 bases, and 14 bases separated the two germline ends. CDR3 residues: CASSVGGVTNNSPLHF. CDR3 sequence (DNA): TGTGCCAGCAGCGTGGGGGGGGTTACAAATAATTCACCCCTCCACTTT.

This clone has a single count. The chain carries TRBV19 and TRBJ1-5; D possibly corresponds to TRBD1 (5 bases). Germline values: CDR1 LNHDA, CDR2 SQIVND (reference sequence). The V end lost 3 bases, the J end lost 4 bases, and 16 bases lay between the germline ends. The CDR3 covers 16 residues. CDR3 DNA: TGTGCCAGTAGTATCGGACACCCCGCAGCAAATCAGCCCCAGCATTTT. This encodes CASSIGHPAANQPQHF.

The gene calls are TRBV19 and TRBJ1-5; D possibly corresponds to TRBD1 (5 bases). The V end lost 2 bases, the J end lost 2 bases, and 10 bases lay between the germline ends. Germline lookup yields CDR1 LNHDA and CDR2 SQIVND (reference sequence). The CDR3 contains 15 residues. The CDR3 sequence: CASSIKGSGNQPQHF. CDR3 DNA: TGTGCCAGTAGTATAAAGGGGTCCGGCAATCAGCCCCAGCATTTT.

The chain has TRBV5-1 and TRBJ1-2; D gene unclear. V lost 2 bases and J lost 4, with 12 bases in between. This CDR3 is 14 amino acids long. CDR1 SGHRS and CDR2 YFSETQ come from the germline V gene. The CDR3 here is CASSFAGLGYGYTF. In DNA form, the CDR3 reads TGCGCCAGCAGCTTCGCGGGTCTAGGCTATGGCTACACCTTC.

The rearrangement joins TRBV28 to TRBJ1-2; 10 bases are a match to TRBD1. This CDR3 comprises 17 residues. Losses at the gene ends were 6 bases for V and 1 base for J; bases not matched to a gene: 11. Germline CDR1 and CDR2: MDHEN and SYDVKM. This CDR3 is CASRVGDRGYFNYGYTF. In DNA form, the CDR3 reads TGTGCCAGCAGGGTTGGGGACAGGGGCTATTTTAACTATGGCTACACCTTC.

The DNA for the CDR3 is TGTGCCAGCAGCGCCACCACAGGGGGAAGGACCGGGGAGCTGTTTTTT. Protein: CASSATTGGRTGELFF. The chain employs TRBV9 and TRBJ2-2, with 8 bases that match TRBD1. The CDR3 is made up of 16 amino acids. Germline V gene sequence: CDR1 SGDLS, CDR2 YYNGEE. V trimming: 3 bases; J trimming: 5 bases; junction bases outside the gene matches: 9.

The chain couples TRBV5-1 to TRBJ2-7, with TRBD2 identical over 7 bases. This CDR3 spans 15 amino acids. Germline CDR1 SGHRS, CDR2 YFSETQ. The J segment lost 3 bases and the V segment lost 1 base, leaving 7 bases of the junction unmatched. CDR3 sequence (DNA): TGCGCCAGCAGCTTGAGTCTAGCGGCAAACTACGAGCAGTACTTC. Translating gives CASSLSLAANYEQYF.

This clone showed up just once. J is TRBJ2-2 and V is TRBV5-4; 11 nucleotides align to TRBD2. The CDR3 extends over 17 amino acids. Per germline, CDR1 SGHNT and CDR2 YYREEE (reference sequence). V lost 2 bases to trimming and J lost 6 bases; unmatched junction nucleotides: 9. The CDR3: CASSFTSGRRIPGELFF. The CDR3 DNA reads TGTGCCAGCAGCTTCACTAGCGGGAGACGAATCCCCGGGGAGCTGTTTTTT.

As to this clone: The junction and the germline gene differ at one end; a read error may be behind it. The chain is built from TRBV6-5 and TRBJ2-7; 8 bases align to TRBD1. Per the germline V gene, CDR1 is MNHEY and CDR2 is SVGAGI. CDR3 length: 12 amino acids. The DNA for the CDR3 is TGTGCCAGCAGGCCGGGGACAGGTTTTTTCCTATTC. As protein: CASRPGTGFFLF.

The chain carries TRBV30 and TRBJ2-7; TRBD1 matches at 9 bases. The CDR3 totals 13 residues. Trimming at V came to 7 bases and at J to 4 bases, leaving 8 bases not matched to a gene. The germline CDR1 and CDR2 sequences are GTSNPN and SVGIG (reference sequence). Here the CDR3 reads CASNTGGPYEQYF. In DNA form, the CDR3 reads TGTGCCTCAAACACAGGGGGCCCATACGAGCAGTACTTC.

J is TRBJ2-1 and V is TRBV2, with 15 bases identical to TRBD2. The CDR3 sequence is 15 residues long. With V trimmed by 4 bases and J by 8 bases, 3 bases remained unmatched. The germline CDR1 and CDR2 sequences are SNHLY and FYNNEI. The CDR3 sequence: CASSAGLAGGDEQFF. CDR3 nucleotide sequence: TGTGCCAGCAGTGCCGGACTAGCGGGAGGGGATGAGCAGTTCTTC.

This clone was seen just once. As DNA, the CDR3 is TGCGCCAGCAGCCAATCGGGGACAGGGCGGTACGAGCAGTACTTC. Protein sequence: CASSQSGTGRYEQYF. The chain uses TRBV4-3 and TRBJ2-7; 9 bases line up with TRBD1. The CDR3 covers 15 residues. Germline values: CDR1 LGHNA, CDR2 YSLEER. J was trimmed by 4 bases and V by 2 bases; bases with no gene match: 6.

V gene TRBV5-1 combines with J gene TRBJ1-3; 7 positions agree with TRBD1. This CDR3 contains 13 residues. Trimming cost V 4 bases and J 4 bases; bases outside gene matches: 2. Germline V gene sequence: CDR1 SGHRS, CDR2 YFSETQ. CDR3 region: CASSPGGGNTIYF. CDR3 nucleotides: TGCGCCAGCAGCCCAGGGGGAGGAAACACCATATATTTT.

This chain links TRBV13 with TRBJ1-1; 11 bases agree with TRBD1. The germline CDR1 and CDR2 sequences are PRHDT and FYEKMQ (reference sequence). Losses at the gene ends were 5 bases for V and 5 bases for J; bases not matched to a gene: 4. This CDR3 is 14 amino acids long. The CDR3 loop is CASSRGQGGTEAFF. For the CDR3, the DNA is TGTGCCAGCAGCCGGGGACAGGGGGGGACTGAAGCTTTCTTT.

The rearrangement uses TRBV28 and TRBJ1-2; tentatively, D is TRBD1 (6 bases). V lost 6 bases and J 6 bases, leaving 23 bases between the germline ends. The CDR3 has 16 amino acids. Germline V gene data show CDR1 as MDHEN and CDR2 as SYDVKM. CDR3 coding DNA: TGTGCCAGCAGGTTTCAGGGGATCGAGCGATCCAATGGCTACACCTTC. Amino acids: CASRFQGIERSNGYTF.

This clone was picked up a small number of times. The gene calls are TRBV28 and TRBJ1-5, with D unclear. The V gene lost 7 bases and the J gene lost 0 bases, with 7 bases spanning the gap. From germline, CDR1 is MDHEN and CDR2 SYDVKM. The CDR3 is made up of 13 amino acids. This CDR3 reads CASTTYSNQPQHF. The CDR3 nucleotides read TGTGCCAGCACCACTTATAGCAATCAGCCCCAGCATTTT. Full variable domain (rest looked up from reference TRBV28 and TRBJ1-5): DVKVTQSSRYLVKRTGEKVFLECVQDMDHENMFWYRQDPGLGLRLIYFSYDVKMKEKGDIPEGYSVSREKKERFSLILESASTNQTSMYLCASTTYSNQPQHFGDGTRLSIL.

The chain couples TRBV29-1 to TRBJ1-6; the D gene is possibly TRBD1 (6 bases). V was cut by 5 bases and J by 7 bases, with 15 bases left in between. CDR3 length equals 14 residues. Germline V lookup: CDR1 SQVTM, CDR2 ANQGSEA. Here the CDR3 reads CSVSPGQSNSPLHF. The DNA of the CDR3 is TGCAGCGTTTCGCCCGGACAGAGCAATTCACCCCTCCACTTT.

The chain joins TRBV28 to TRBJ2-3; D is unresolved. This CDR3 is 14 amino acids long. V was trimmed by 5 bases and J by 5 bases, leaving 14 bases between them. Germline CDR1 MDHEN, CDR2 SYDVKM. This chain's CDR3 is CASSPPSALDTQYF. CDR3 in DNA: TGTGCCAGCAGTCCCCCGTCAGCGTTAGATACGCAGTATTTT.

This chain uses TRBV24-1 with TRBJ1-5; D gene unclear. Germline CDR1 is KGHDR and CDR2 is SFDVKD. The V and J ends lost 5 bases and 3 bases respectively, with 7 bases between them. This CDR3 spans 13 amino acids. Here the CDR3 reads CATSGQINQPQHF. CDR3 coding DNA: TGTGCCACCAGTGGTCAGATCAATCAGCCCCAGCATTTT.